This T cell receptor beta chain derives from a study of blood T cell repertoires in COVID-19. About the research overall: Sources were T cells, B-cell-depleted T cells, or PBMCs; the material itself was cDNA or gDNA.

The germline CDR1 and CDR2 sequences are SGDLS and YYNGEE. V was clipped by 0 bases and J by 0 bases; unmatched bases: 5. CDR3 length: 19 residues. In the study's own analysis: How many nucleated cells were present was estimated from reference gene primer amplification. Measured with immunoSEQ multiplex PCR; TCRdb has only the in-frame clones, and not every one. Clone size and V and J calls were adopted from that table, with D and trimming inferred from the DNA. The sample lists some 50,000 clones, around 87% occurring once. Sequenced material: peripheral blood. The TCR sequence derives from a human donor in a cohort sampled during active COVID-19. The chain joins TRBV9 to TRBJ2-2, with 13 bases aligning to TRBD2. The CDR3 DNA reads as TGTGCCAGCAGCGTAGTAGGACTAGCGGGAGCGCCGAACACCGGGGAGCTGTTTTTT. This gives the protein CASSVVGLAGAPNTGELFF.